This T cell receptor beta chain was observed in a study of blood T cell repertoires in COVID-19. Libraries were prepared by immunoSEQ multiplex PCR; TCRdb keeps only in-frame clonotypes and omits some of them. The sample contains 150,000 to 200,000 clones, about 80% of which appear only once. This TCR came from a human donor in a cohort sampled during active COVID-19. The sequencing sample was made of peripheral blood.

CDR3 coding DNA: TGTGCCACCCAGGTTTTGGCGGGCACCGGGGAGCTGTTTTTT. This encodes CATQVLAGTGELFF. The chain couples TRBV19 to TRBJ2-2; tentatively, D is TRBD2 (5 bases). The length of the CDR3 is 14 residues. The V gene's germline CDR1 is LNHDA and CDR2 SQIVND (reference sequence). V was clipped by 10 bases and J by 4 bases, with 16 bases between them.